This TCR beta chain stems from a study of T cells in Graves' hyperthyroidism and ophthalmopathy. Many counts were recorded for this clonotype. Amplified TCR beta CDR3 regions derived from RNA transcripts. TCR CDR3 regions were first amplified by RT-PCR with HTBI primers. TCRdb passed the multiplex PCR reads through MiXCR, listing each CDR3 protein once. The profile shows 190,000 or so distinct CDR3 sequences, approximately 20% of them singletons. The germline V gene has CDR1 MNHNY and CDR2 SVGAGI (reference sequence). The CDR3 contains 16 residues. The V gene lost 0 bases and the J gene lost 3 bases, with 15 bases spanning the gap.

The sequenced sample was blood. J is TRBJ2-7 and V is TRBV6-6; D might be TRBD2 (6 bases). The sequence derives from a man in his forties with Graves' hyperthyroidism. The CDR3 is CASSYSPSADLYEQYF. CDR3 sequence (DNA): TGTGCCAGCAGTTACTCCCCTAGCGCGGACCTCTACGAGCAGTACTTC.